Below, 21 T cell receptor beta chains from the same sample are listed, as sequenced in a study of blood T cell repertoires in COVID-19. Data came from immunoSEQ multiplex PCR; TCRdb stores just in-frame clones and leaves some out. In the table there are approximately 160,000 clones, approximately 85% of which are singletons. Sequencing input: peripheral blood. These receptors came from a man aged 60 to 75 who had recovered from COVID-19.

The V gene is TRBV15, the J gene TRBJ2-3, with D perhaps TRBD2 (5 bases). The ends were cut back, 4 bases at V and 2 bases at J, with 13 bases in the middle. The CDR3 loop spans 15 amino acids. Looked up from germline, CDR1 is LNHNV and CDR2 is YYDKDF (reference sequence). This CDR3 reads CATSKGDTYTDTQYF. The CDR3 bases are TGTGCCACCAGCAAGGGAGATACGTACACAGATACGCAGTATTTT.

The rearrangement links TRBV4-1 to TRBJ2-7; 12 nucleotides line up with TRBD2. The CDR3 runs to 15 residues. The J segment lost 2 bases and the V segment lost 4 bases, leaving 3 bases of the junction unmatched. Germline V gene data show CDR1 as MGHRA and CDR2 as YSYEKL. The chain's CDR3 is CASSPTSGGPYEQYF. In DNA, the CDR3 is TGCGCCAGCAGCCCGACTAGCGGGGGACCCTACGAGCAGTACTTC.

This sequence joins TRBV24-1 and TRBJ2-7; 7 positions match TRBD1. Trimming cost V 1 base and J 2 bases; bases outside gene matches: 10. Germline lookup yields CDR1 KGHDR and CDR2 SFDVKD. The CDR3 totals 17 residues. CDR3 loop: CATSDFTGVSVPYEQYF. The CDR3 DNA reads TGTGCCACCAGTGATTTCACAGGGGTTAGCGTCCCCTACGAGCAGTACTTC.

V and J are TRBV30 and TRBJ2-4; 9 nucleotides agree with TRBD2. The germline CDR1 and CDR2 sequences are GTSNPN and SVGIG (reference sequence). The CDR3 is 15 amino acids. Trimming cost V 7 bases and J 7 bases; bases outside gene matches: 14. CDR3 region: CASSPGAGGLNIQYF. CDR3 sequence (DNA): TGTGCCTCCTCCCCGGGGGCGGGGGGGCTGAACATTCAGTACTTC.

The V gene is TRBV5-1, the J gene TRBJ2-1; D possibly corresponds to TRBD2 (6 bases). The CDR3 is 16 residues long. Germline V gene sequence: CDR1 SGHRS, CDR2 YFSETQ. With 4 bases removed from V and 0 bases from J, the gap between germline ends came to 14 bases. The CDR3 region has the DNA TGCGCCAGCAGCCGGGACTCACCTCGCTCCTACAATGAGCAGTTCTTC. Translated: CASSRDSPRSYNEQFF.

The genes are TRBV15 and TRBJ1-5; 9 nucleotides align to TRBD1. J gave up 6 bases and V 11 bases, and 8 bases lay outside the gene matches. Germline loops: CDR1 LNHNV, CDR2 YYDKDF (reference sequence). CDR3 length: 13 residues. Written as DNA, the CDR3 is TGTGCCTGGGGACAGGGATTGGGTCAGCCCCAGCATTTT. It specifies CAWGQGLGQPQHF.

The chain joins TRBV5-4 to TRBJ2-7; D may be TRBD1 (5 bases). CDR3 length: 14 residues. The germline CDR1 and CDR2 sequences are SGHNT and YYREEE (reference sequence). Trimming shortened V by 4 bases and J by 5 bases, and 16 bases separated the two germline ends. CDR3 nucleotide sequence: TGTGCCAGCAGCCGACCGGACAAATTAAACGAGCAGTACTTC. This sequence encodes CASSRPDKLNEQYF.

The V gene is TRBV6-6, the J gene TRBJ2-7, with TRBD2 identical over 11 bases. The V segment lost 6 bases and the J segment 1 base; nucleotides outside the gene matches: 5. The CDR3 has 15 residues. CDR1 is MNHNY and CDR2 is SVGAGI in the germline V gene (reference sequence). This CDR3 is CASSPSGGRSYEQYF. The CDR3, as DNA: TGTGCCAGCAGCCCTAGCGGGGGGCGATCCTACGAGCAGTACTTC.

The gene calls are TRBV5-6 and TRBJ2-7; the D gene is possibly TRBD1 (6 bases). V was cut by 0 bases and J by 4 bases, with 11 bases left in between. This CDR3 comprises 14 residues. Germline V lookup: CDR1 SGHDT, CDR2 YYEEEE. Here the CDR3 DNA reads TGTGCCAGCAGCTTGGCAGGGGTCCCTTACGAGCAGTACTTC. Translating gives CASSLAGVPYEQYF. Full variable domain (remainder filled in from reference TRBV5-6 and TRBJ2-7): DAGVTQSPTHLIKTRGQQVTLRCSPKSGHDTVSWYQQALGQGPQFIFQYYEEEERQRGNFPDRFSGHQFPNYSSELNVNALLLGDSALYLCASSLAGVPYEQYFGPGTRLTVT.

V and J are TRBV5-1 and TRBJ2-1; D may be TRBD1 (5 bases). V lost 5 bases to trimming and J lost 5 bases, with 14 bases between them. CDR1 is SGHRS, CDR2 YFSETQ, per germline. The CDR3 runs 14 residues. The CDR3 sequence: CASRLQVGNNEQFF. The CDR3 nucleotides are TGCGCCAGCAGGTTACAGGTGGGGAACAATGAGCAGTTCTTC.

In the case of this clone: Within the sample, other DNA sequences also encode this same CDR3. The chain couples TRBV30 to TRBJ2-3, with TRBD1 matching over 7 bases. Trimming cost V 3 bases and J 0 bases; bases outside gene matches: 3. CDR1 GTSNPN and CDR2 SVGIG come from the germline V gene (reference sequence). This CDR3 has 14 residues. The CDR3 DNA is TGTGCCTGGAGCGCAGGGGGTAGCACAGATACGCAGTATTTT. Translation: CAWSAGGSTDTQYF.

The chain employs TRBV5-1 and TRBJ1-2, with 8 positions matching TRBD1. V trimming: 7 bases; J trimming: 6 bases; junction bases outside the gene matches: 17. Germline CDR1 and CDR2: SGHRS and YFSETQ. The CDR3 has 16 amino acids. CDR3 sequence: CASHRPETGDFDGYTF. The DNA of the CDR3 is TGCGCCAGCCATCGCCCTGAGACAGGGGATTTTGATGGCTACACCTTC.

CDR3 in DNA: TGTGCCAGCAGCCGAAAGACAAAATCGTTCACTGAAGCTTTCTTT. Amino acids: CASSRKTKSFTEAFF. The chain is built from TRBV14 and TRBJ1-1, with D uncertain. V lost 4 bases to trimming and J lost 4 bases, with 16 bases between them. The CDR3 totals 15 residues. The germline gives CDR1 SGHDN, CDR2 FVKESK.

The chain combines TRBV15 with TRBJ2-5; TRBD1 agrees at 7 bases. V shed 0 bases, J shed 4 bases, and the junction held 8 bases outside the gene matches. The CDR3 length is 16 residues. CDR1 is LNHNV and CDR2 is YYDKDF in the germline V gene (reference sequence). The CDR3 loop is CATSRDGVAGGETQYF. The CDR3 nucleotides are TGTGCCACCAGCAGAGATGGCGTGGCAGGGGGAGAGACCCAGTACTTC.

The chain combines TRBV3-1 (or the pseudogene TRBV3-2) with TRBJ2-5; 7 bases are shared with TRBD1. Germline V gene data show CDR1 as LGHDT and CDR2 as YNNKEL (reference sequence). Trimming at V came to 6 bases and at J to 4 bases, leaving 5 bases not matched to a gene. This CDR3 is built from 13 residues. The CDR3 reads CASRKQGRETQYF. The CDR3 coding sequence is TGTGCCAGCAGAAAACAGGGGCGAGAGACCCAGTACTTC.

The chain couples TRBV2 to TRBJ2-2; 7 nucleotides line up with TRBD2. The J segment lost 2 bases and the V segment lost 6 bases, leaving 6 bases of the junction unmatched. The CDR3 runs 15 residues. Germline-derived CDR1 and CDR2 are SNHLY and FYNNEI. The CDR3 DNA is TGTGCCAGCAGATTAGCGGGCTTAAACACCGGGGAGCTGTTTTTT. Translated, it gives CASRLAGLNTGELFF.

This rearrangement joins TRBV27 to TRBJ1-1; TRBD1 agrees at 8 bases. The CDR3 runs to 14 residues. CDR1 MNHEY and CDR2 SMNVEV come from the germline V gene (reference sequence). V lost 6 bases to trimming and J lost 1 base; unmatched junction nucleotides: 4. The CDR3 loop is CASSSGTGNTEAFF. CDR3 nucleotides: TGTGCCAGCAGCTCCGGGACAGGGAACACTGAAGCTTTCTTT.

The chain's CDR3 is CASSFSSFDTEAFF. The CDR3 DNA is TGCGCCAGCAGCTTTTCTTCCTTTGACACTGAAGCTTTCTTT. V and J are TRBV5-1 and TRBJ1-1; D gene uncertain. There are 14 residues in the CDR3. Germline V CDR1 and CDR2: SGHRS, YFSETQ. The V end lost 2 bases, the J end lost 3 bases, and 11 bases lay between the germline ends.

This clone was seen once. The chain employs TRBV19 and TRBJ1-1, with D perhaps matching TRBD1 (5 bases). Germline V lookup: CDR1 LNHDA, CDR2 SQIVND (reference sequence). This CDR3 has 15 residues. Trimming removed 4 bases at V and 1 base at J, with 13 bases between. CDR3 sequence: CASSTPGTENTEAFF. The CDR3 bases are TGTGCCAGTAGTACTCCCGGGACTGAGAACACTGAAGCTTTCTTT.

V gene TRBV7-2 combines with J gene TRBJ1-4; TRBD1 matches at 7 bases. This CDR3 is 16 amino acids long. Germline loops: CDR1 SGHTA, CDR2 FQGNSA. J was trimmed by 3 bases and V by 6 bases; bases with no gene match: 10. CDR3 nucleotides: TGTGCCAGCAGTCTAACAGGGGTTGCGTCTAATGAAAAACTGTTTTTT. Encoded protein: CASSLTGVASNEKLFF.

The chain has TRBV7-8 and TRBJ1-6, with D unclear. There are 18 residues in the CDR3. The V end lost 0 bases, the J end lost 0 bases, and 12 bases lay between the germline ends. Germline V gene data show CDR1 as SGHVS and CDR2 as FQNEAQ. This chain's CDR3 is CASSLALAGSSYNSPLHF. CDR3 coding DNA: TGTGCCAGCAGCTTAGCGTTGGCCGGGAGCTCCTATAATTCACCCCTCCACTTT.